This TCR beta chain was found in a study of tissue T cells after allogeneic stem cell transplantation. General observations from the study: Motif-based clustering found tissue-specific repertoire signatures shared across patients, though few clones were shared. Limitations included a small, clinically heterogeneous cohort and limited sampling depth.

Profiled with immunoSEQ multiplex PCR; TCRdb holds only in-frame clones, not every one. Of roughly 45,000 clones listed, roughly four fifths are singletons. Points on this clone: The antigen is undetermined. Any gene name here is a mouse gene name.

The source is a pool of C57BL/6 mice in good health. The sample was sorted cells pooled from one or two spleens.

The CDR3 bases that were read are TGTGCCAGCGGTGAGTCAATTTCTGGAAATACGCTCTAT. This sequence encodes CASGESISGNTLY. The CDR3 as a whole reads CASGESISGNTLYF. This chain uses TRBV13-2 with TRBJ1-3; D is undetermined. The sequenced fragment ends 1 residue before the CDR3 boundary, so the rest is inferred from the germline J gene. V gave up 2 bases and J gave up 0 bases, with 6 bases separating them. Germline V gene data show CDR1 as NNHNN and CDR2 as SYGAGS (reference sequence). The CDR3 has 14 amino acids.